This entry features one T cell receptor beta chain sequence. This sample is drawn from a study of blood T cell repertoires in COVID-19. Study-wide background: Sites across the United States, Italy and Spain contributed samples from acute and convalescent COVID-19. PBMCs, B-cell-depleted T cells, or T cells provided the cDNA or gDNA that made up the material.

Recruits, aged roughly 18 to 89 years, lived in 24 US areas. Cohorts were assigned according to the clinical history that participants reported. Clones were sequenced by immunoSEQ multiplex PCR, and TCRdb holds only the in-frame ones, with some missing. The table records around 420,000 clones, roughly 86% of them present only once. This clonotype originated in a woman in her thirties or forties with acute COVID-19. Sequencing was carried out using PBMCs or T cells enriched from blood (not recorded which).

In nucleotides, the CDR3 is TGTGCCAGCAGTCCACACTCCAGACTAGTGGCGGGATGGGAGCAGTACTTC. This sequence encodes CASSPHSRLVAGWEQYF. The V call is TRBV4-2, the J call TRBJ2-7; possibly TRBD2 for D (6 bases). From germline, CDR1 is LGHNA and CDR2 YNFKEQ. The V end lost 6 bases, the J end lost 7 bases, and 28 bases lay between the germline ends. The CDR3 is made up of 17 amino acids.